These 22 T cell receptor beta chains were all obtained from the same sample, sequenced in a study of sequential checkpoint blockade in melanoma. TCRdb keeps only in-frame clones here, not all; method: immunoSEQ multiplex PCR. This sample yields 13,000 or so clones, of which about 65% are seen a single time; 20% to 25% belongs to the top ten. As for treatment: randomized to nivolumab then ipilimumab (arm A) or the reverse (arm B). The sample consisted of CD8+ T cells sorted from blood (inferred from file names), taken from a patient given nivolumab and ipilimumab in sequence. The receptors shown here come from a human donor with melanoma.

As DNA, the CDR3 is TGTGCCAGCGGCCGCGGGGGTGCCACTGAAGCTTTCTTT. The encoded protein is CASGRGGATEAFF. J is TRBJ1-1 and V is TRBV7-9, with D tentatively TRBD1 (5 bases). V was trimmed by 8 bases and J by 4 bases, leaving 14 bases between them. The CDR3 loop spans 13 amino acids. Germline CDR1 is SEHNR and CDR2 is FQNEAQ (reference sequence).

J is TRBJ1-2 and V is TRBV10-3; maybe TRBD1 (5 bases). The CDR3 extends over 13 amino acids. Germline CDR1 and CDR2: ENHRY and SYGVKD. Trimming took off 10 bases at V and 6 bases at J, with 18 bases between the two ends. CDR3 sequence (DNA): TGTGCCACCCTGAGTGGGGCATTCGATGGCTACACCTTC. It encodes CATLSGAFDGYTF.

This clone was observed a single time. CDR3 DNA: TGTGCCAGCAGCTTTGGAGGGCAGAACACTGAAGCTTTCTTT. Translated, it gives CASSFGGQNTEAFF. This chain uses TRBV5-6 with TRBJ1-1, with D uncertain. The V gene's germline CDR1 is SGHDT and CDR2 YYEEEE. Trimming took 2 bases from V and 1 from J, leaving 9 bases between them. The CDR3 is 14 residues long.

The chain carries TRBV7-6 and TRBJ1-1; 7 bases are shared with TRBD1. Germline CDR1 is SGHVS and CDR2 is FNYEAQ. The CDR3 has 14 amino acids. V trimming: 5 bases; J trimming: 0 bases; junction bases outside the gene matches: 3. As DNA, the CDR3 is TGTGCCAGCAGCCCCGGACAGGTGAACACTGAAGCTTTCTTT. Encoded protein: CASSPGQVNTEAFF.

This clone was detected only a few times. This chain links TRBV18 with TRBJ1-2; D not resolved. The CDR3 is made up of 14 amino acids. V gave up 5 bases and J gave up 4 bases, with 14 bases separating them. The germline V gene encodes CDR1 KGHSH and CDR2 LQKENI. This chain's CDR3 is CASSVGSGIYGYTF. CDR3 bases: TGTGCCAGCTCAGTTGGTAGCGGAATCTATGGCTACACCTTC.

J is TRBJ2-1 and V is TRBV12-5; unclear D gene. V was clipped by 3 bases and J by 9 bases, with 9 bases between them. CDR1 and CDR2 from the germline V gene are LGHNT and FRNRAP. The CDR3 is 12 residues long. The CDR3 protein is CASGFPYAEQFF. The CDR3 nucleotides are TGTGCTAGTGGTTTCCCCTATGCTGAGCAGTTCTTC.

By share, this clone ranks as medium-sized. The rearrangement uses TRBV5-4 and TRBJ2-7, with a tentative D call TRBD2 (5 bases). This CDR3 has 14 amino acids. From germline, CDR1 is SGHNT and CDR2 YYREEE (reference sequence). V gave up 2 bases and J gave up 2 bases, with 11 bases separating them. Written as DNA, the CDR3 is TGTGCCAGCAGCTTCGAAGGGAGTACCTACGAGCAGTACTTC. This encodes CASSFEGSTYEQYF.

The CDR3 sequence is CATSTLAGGNEQFF. CDR3 nucleotide sequence: TGTGCCACCAGCACTCTAGCGGGGGGGAATGAGCAGTTCTTC. The V and J genes are TRBV15 and TRBJ2-1; 12 bases agree with TRBD2. This CDR3 is 14 amino acids long. The junction had 2 bases not matched to a gene; V was cut back by 4 bases and J by 7 bases. Germline V gives CDR1 LNHNV, CDR2 YYDKDF (reference sequence).

The chain recombines TRBV28 with TRBJ2-3, with 9 bases matching TRBD2. Germline V gives CDR1 MDHEN, CDR2 SYDVKM. The trim removed 3 bases at V and 2 bases at J, leaving 6 bases unmatched. This CDR3 has 16 residues. The CDR3 nucleotides are TGTGCCAGCAGTTTTGAGCGGGGGGTCCTCACAGATACGCAGTATTTT. As protein: CASSFERGVLTDTQYF.

This clone was counted a single time. An end of the junction differs from the germline gene, which may be a read error. The rearrangement links TRBV10-3 to TRBJ2-1; 8 bases are a match to TRBD1. The CDR3 spans 16 residues. Germline V gives CDR1 ENHRY, CDR2 SYGVKD. The CDR3 region is CAIGEDAGAGGGEQFF. CDR3 sequence (DNA): TGTGCCATCGGTGAGGACGCCGGGGCAGGGGGCGGTGAGCAGTTCTTC.

By frequency in the sample, this clone is medium-sized. This chain uses TRBV5-6 with TRBJ2-1; D is ambiguous. CDR1 and CDR2 from the germline V gene are SGHDT and YYEEEE. The CDR3 spans 14 residues. The germline V and J ends were trimmed by 7 bases and 0 bases, with 11 bases remaining between them. The CDR3 spells CASFPASSYNEQFF. The DNA for the CDR3 is TGTGCCAGCTTTCCGGCTAGCTCCTACAATGAGCAGTTCTTC.

This clone came up a few times. The chain links TRBV28 to TRBJ2-7; 10 bases fit TRBD2. Per germline, CDR1 MDHEN and CDR2 SYDVKM. V lost 7 bases and J lost 5; bases outside the gene matches: 11. This CDR3 contains 15 residues. CDR3 DNA sequence: TGTGCCAGCAAATGGGGTCTAACTAGCGGGGACGAGCAGTACTTC. Protein product: CASKWGLTSGDEQYF. The full variable domain, in which reference TRBV28 and TRBJ2-7 provide the parts outside the CDR3, is DVKVTQSSRYLVKRTGEKVFLECVQDMDHENMFWYRQDPGLGLRLIYFSYDVKMKEKGDIPEGYSVSREKKERFSLILESASTNQTSMYLCASKWGLTSGDEQYFGPGTRLTVT.

The chain employs TRBV7-2 and TRBJ2-7, with D possibly TRBD2 on 6 matching bases. V was shortened by 1 base and J by 0 bases, with 10 bases between the two germline ends. The length of the CDR3 is 15 residues. The germline V gene has CDR1 SGHTA and CDR2 FQGNSA. The CDR3 DNA reads as TGTGCCAGCAGCTTAGTGGCGGGGAGCTCCTACGAGCAGTACTTC. Its protein product is CASSLVAGSSYEQYF.

The V gene is TRBV7-2, the J gene TRBJ1-3; no reliable D call. CDR1 SGHTA and CDR2 FQGNSA come from the germline V gene. V lost 3 bases, J lost 0 bases, and 12 bases lay in between. The CDR3 runs 16 residues. CDR3 residues: CASSFYTNPSGNTIYF. DNA of the CDR3: TGTGCCAGCAGCTTTTACACAAACCCCTCTGGAAACACCATATATTTT.

This clone was seen once. This chain connects TRBV5-4 to TRBJ2-3; TRBD2 matches at 8 bases. The germline CDR1 and CDR2 sequences are SGHNT and YYREEE (reference sequence). This CDR3 is 15 amino acids long. J gave up 3 bases and V 3 bases, and 6 bases lay outside the gene matches. As DNA, the CDR3 is TGTGCCAGCAGCTCGGGGACTAGATATACAGATACGCAGTATTTT. Translated, it gives CASSSGTRYTDTQYF.

V usage is TRBV29-1 and J usage is TRBJ2-7; D is undetermined. The CDR3 totals 13 residues. V lost 8 bases, J lost 0 bases, and 14 bases lay in between. From germline, CDR1 is SQVTM and CDR2 ANQGSEA. The CDR3 protein is CSYRTLDSYEQYF. CDR3 sequence (DNA): TGCAGCTACAGAACACTTGACTCCTACGAGCAGTACTTC.

This chain connects TRBV19 to TRBJ2-1; TRBD2 agrees at 9 bases. The CDR3 has 14 amino acids. After removal of 9 bases from V and 4 bases from J, the junction contained 7 bases not matched to a gene. Germline-derived CDR1 and CDR2 are LNHDA and SQIVND (reference sequence). The CDR3 sequence is CASSLAGLYNEQFF. CDR3 nucleotide sequence: TGTGCCAGCTCGCTAGCGGGGTTATACAATGAGCAGTTCTTC.

The V call is TRBV29-1, the J call TRBJ2-1; no clear D gene. V was cut by 1 base and J by 0 bases, with 13 bases left in between. This CDR3 is 16 amino acids long. Germline V lookup: CDR1 SQVTM, CDR2 ANQGSEA. The chain's CDR3 is CSVEGFRLSSYNEQFF. CDR3 DNA: TGCAGCGTTGAAGGTTTCCGGTTGAGCTCCTACAATGAGCAGTTCTTC.

V gene TRBV27 combines with J gene TRBJ2-1; 8 bases align to TRBD2. Per germline, CDR1 MNHEY and CDR2 SMNVEV (reference sequence). CDR3 size: 14 residues. V dropped 7 bases and J dropped 5; count of bases not matched to a gene: 7. CDR3 in amino acids: CASKRAGGHNEQFF. Written as DNA, the CDR3 is TGTGCCAGCAAGCGGGCGGGGGGCCACAATGAGCAGTTCTTC.

The genes are TRBV5-4 and TRBJ1-5; D not resolved. This CDR3 region has 16 residues. CDR1 is SGHNT, CDR2 YYREEE, per germline (reference sequence). V was clipped by 6 bases and J by 4 bases, with 20 bases between them. The CDR3 spells CASNTPAANQNQPQHF. As DNA, the CDR3 is TGTGCCAGCAATACGCCGGCGGCTAATCAGAATCAGCCCCAGCATTTT.

The rearrangement links TRBV30 to TRBJ2-1, with 14 bases identical to TRBD2. The V segment lost 6 bases and the J segment 7 bases; nucleotides outside the gene matches: 17. The CDR3 sequence is 18 residues long. Per the germline V gene, CDR1 is GTSNPN and CDR2 is SVGIG (reference sequence). The CDR3 here is CACPRGTSGGTLRNEQFF. Written as DNA, the CDR3 is TGTGCCTGCCCCCGCGGGACTAGCGGGGGAACTTTGAGGAATGAGCAGTTCTTC. Variable domain in full (rest from reference TRBV30 and TRBJ2-1): SQTIHQWPATLVQPVGSPLSLECTVEGTSNPNLYWYRQAAGRGLQLLFYSVGIGQISSEVPQNLSASRPQDRQFILSSKKLLLSDSGFYLCACPRGTSGGTLRNEQFFGPGTRLTVL.

This chain uses TRBV4-1 with TRBJ2-7, with 11 bases aligning to TRBD2. The germline V gene encodes CDR1 MGHRA and CDR2 YSYEKL. The CDR3 has 16 residues. J gave up 1 base and V 3 bases, and 5 bases lay outside the gene matches. This CDR3 is CASSHLLAGGSYEQYF. CDR3 bases: TGCGCCAGCAGCCATCTCCTAGCGGGAGGATCCTACGAGCAGTACTTC.